This T cell receptor (beta chain) came from a study of cytomegalovirus exposure and HLA in healthy donors. Points on this clone: Its antigen is undetermined.

Per the germline V gene, CDR1 is MDHEN and CDR2 is SYDVKM. The CDR3 has 14 residues. V gave up 4 bases and J gave up 6 bases; unmatched junction bases: 8. PCR used 60 Vbeta primers and 13 Jbeta primers. Here immunoSEQ multiplex PCR was the method, and the copy in TCRdb shows in-frame clones only, minus some. This table has roughly 120,000 clones, about 76% appearing once. General study results and limits: In a later analysis, HLA-associated TCR beta chains were more clonally expanded than equally common others. Some V segments, TRBV6-2 and TRBV6-3 among them, were indistinguishable and were therefore excluded. Per a prior analysis, the majority of TCR beta V segments were productive roughly 90% or roughly 30% of the time. The study labeled under 200 TCR beta chains cytomegalovirus-associated.

The sequence derives from a woman aged 60-70 years in good health and CMV-seropositive. Source material: PBMCs. The chain combines TRBV28 with TRBJ1-1; TRBD1 matches at 7 bases. DNA for the CDR3: TGTGCCAGCAGTTCCAACCTAGGGGGCGCTGAAGCTTTCTTT. It codes for CASSSNLGGAEAFF.